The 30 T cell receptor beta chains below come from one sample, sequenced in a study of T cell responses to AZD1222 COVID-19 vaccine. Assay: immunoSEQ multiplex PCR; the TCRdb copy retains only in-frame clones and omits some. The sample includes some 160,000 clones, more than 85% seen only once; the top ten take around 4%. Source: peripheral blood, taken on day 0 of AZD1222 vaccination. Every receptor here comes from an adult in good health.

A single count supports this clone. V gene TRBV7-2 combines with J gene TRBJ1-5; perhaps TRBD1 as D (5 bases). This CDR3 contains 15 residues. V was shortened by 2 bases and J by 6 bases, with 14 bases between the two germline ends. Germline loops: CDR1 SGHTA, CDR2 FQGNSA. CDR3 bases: TGTGCCAGCAGCTTAAGCCAGGGTGGTGGTCAGCCCCAGCATTTT. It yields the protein CASSLSQGGGQPQHF. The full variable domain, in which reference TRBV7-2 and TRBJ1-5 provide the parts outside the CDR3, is GAGVSQSPSNKVTEKGKDVELRCDPISGHTALYWYRQSLGQGLEFLIYFQGNSAPDKSGLPSDRFSAERTGGSVSTLTIQRTQQEDSAVYLCASSLSQGGGQPQHFGDGTRLSIL.

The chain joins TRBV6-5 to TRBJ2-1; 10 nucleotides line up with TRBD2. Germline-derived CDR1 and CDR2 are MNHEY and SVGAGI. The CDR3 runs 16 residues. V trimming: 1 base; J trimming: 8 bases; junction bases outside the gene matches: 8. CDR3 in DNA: TGTGCCAGCAGTTACTGGGGGACTAGCGAGGGACATGAGCAGTTCTTC. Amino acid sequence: CASSYWGTSEGHEQFF.

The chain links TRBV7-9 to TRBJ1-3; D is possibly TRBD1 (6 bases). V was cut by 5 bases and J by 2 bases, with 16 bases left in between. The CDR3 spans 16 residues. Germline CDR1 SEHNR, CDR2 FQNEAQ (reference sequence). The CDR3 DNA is TGTGCCAGCAGCCCAACCGGAGGGGGGCCTGGAAACACCATATATTTT. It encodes CASSPTGGGPGNTIYF.

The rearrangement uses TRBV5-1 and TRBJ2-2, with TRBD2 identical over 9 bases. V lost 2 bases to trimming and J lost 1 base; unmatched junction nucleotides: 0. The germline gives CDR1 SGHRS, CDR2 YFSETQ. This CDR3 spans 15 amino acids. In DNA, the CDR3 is TGCGCCAGCAGCTTACTAGCGGGGAACACCGGGGAGCTGTTTTTT. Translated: CASSLLAGNTGELFF.

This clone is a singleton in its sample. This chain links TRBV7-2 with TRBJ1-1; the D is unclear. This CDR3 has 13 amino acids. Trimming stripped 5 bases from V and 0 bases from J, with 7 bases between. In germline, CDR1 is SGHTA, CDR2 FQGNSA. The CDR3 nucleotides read TGTGCCAGCAGCCCCCAAATGAACACTGAAGCTTTCTTT. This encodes CASSPQMNTEAFF.

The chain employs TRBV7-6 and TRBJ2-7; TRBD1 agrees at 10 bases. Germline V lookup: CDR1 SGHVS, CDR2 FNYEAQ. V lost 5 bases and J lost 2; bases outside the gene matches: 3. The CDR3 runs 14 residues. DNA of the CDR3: TGTGCCAGCAGCGGGGGACAGGGGACCTACGAGCAGTACTTC. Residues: CASSGGQGTYEQYF.

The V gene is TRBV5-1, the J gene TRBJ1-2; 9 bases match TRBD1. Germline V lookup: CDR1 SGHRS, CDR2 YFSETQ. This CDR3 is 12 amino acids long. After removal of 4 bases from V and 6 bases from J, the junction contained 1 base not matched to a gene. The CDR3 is CASSGQGHGYTF. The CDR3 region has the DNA TGCGCCAGCAGCGGACAGGGGCATGGCTACACCTTC.

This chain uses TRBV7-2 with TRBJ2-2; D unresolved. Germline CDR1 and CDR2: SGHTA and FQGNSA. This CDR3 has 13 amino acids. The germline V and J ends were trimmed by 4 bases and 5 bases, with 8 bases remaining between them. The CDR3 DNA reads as TGTGCCAGCAGCTCGGCCCTAACCGGGGAGCTGTTTTTT. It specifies CASSSALTGELFF.

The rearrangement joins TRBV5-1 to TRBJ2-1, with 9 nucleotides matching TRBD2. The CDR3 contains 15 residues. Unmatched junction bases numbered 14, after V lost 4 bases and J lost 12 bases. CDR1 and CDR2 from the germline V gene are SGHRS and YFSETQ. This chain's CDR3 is CASSPEASGIGGQFF. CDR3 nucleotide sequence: TGCGCCAGCAGCCCGGAGGCTAGCGGGATCGGTGGGCAGTTCTTC. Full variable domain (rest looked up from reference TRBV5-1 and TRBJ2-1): KAGVTQTPRYLIKTRGQQVTLSCSPISGHRSVSWYQQTPGQGLQFLFEYFSETQRNKGNFPGRFSGRQFSNSRSEMNVSTLELGDSALYLCASSPEASGIGGQFFGPGTRLTVL.

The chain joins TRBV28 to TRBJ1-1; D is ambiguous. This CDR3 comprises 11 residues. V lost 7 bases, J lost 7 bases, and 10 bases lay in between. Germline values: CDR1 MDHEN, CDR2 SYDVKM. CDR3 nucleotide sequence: TGTGCCAGCACGGGAAGGGATGAAGCTTTCTTT. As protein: CASTGRDEAFF. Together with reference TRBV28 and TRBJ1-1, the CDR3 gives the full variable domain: DVKVTQSSRYLVKRTGEKVFLECVQDMDHENMFWYRQDPGLGLRLIYFSYDVKMKEKGDIPEGYSVSREKKERFSLILESASTNQTSMYLCASTGRDEAFFGQGTRLTVV.

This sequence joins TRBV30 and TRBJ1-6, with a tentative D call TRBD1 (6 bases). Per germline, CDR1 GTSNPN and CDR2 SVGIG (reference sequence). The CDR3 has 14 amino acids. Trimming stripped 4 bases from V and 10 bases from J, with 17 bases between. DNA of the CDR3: TGTGCCTGGACCGGGGGCAGGGTATCCTCACCCCTCCACTTT. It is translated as CAWTGGRVSSPLHF.

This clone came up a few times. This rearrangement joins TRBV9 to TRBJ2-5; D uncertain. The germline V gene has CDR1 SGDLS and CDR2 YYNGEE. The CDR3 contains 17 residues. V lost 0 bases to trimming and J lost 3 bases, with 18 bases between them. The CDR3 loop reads CASSVGLGWNMEETQYF. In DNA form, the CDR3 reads TGTGCCAGCAGCGTAGGGTTGGGATGGAACATGGAAGAGACCCAGTACTTC.

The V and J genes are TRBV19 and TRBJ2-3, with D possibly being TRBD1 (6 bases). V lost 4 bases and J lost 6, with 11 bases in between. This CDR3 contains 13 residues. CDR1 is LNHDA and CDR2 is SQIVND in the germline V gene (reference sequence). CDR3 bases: TGTGCCAGTAGTAGTGCCAGGGGTGATACGCAGTATTTT. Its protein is CASSSARGDTQYF.

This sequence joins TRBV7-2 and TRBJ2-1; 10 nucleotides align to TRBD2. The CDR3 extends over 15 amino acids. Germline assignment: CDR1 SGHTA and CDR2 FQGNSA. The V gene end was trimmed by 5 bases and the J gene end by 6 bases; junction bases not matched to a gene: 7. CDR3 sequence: CASSPGLASLNEQFF. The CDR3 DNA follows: TGTGCCAGCAGCCCGGGACTAGCGAGCCTCAATGAGCAGTTCTTC.

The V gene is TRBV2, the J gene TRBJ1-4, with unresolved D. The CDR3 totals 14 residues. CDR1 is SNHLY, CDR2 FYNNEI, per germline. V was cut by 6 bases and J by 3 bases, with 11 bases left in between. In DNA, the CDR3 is TGTGCCAGCAGAAGGTTACAACCTAATGAAAAACTGTTTTTT. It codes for CASRRLQPNEKLFF.

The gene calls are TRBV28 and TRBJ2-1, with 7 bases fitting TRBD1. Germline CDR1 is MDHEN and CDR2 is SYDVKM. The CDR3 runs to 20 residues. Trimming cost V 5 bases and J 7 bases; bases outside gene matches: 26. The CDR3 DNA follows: TGTGCCAGCAGTCCCAACCAGGAGGACAGGCTTTTTTTTGTTAGGAATGAGCAGTTCTTC. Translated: CASSPNQEDRLFFVRNEQFF.

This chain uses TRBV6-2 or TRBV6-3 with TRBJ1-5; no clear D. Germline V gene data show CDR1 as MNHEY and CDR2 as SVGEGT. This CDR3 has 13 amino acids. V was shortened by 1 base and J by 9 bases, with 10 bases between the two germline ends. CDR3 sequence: CASSYYQPPPQHF. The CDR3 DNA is TGTGCCAGCAGTTACTACCAGCCTCCGCCCCAGCATTTT.

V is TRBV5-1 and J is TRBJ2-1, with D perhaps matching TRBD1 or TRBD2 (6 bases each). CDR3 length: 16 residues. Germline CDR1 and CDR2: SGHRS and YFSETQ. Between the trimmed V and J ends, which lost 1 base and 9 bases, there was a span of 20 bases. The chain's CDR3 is CASSLSGTRLGGEQFF. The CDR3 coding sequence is TGCGCCAGCAGCTTGTCCGGGACAAGACTAGGAGGTGAGCAGTTCTTC.

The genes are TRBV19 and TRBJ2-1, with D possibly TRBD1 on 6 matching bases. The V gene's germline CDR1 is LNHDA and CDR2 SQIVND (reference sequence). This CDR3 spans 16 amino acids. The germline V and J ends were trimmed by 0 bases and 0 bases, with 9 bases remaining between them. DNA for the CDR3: TGTGCCAGTAGTATAGATCAGGGGAGCTCCTACAATGAGCAGTTCTTC. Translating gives CASSIDQGSSYNEQFF.

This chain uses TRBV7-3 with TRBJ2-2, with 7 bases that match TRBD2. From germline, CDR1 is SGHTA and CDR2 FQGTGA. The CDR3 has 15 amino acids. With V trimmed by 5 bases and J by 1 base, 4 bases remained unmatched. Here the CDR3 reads CASSPSGGNTGELFF. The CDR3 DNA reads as TGTGCCAGCAGCCCTAGCGGAGGGAACACCGGGGAGCTGTTTTTT.

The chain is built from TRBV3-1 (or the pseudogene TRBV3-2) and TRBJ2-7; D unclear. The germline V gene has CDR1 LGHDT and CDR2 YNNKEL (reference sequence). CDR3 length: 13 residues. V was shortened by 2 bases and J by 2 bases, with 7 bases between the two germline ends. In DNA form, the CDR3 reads TGTGCCAGCAGCCAAAGAGGCACCTACGAGCAGTACTTC. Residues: CASSQRGTYEQYF.

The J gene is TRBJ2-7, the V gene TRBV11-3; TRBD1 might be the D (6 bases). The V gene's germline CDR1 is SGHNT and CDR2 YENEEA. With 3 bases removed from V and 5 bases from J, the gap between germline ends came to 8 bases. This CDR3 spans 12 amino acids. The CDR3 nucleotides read TGTGCCAGCAGCTTTGAGGGGGACGAGCAGTACTTC. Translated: CASSFEGDEQYF.

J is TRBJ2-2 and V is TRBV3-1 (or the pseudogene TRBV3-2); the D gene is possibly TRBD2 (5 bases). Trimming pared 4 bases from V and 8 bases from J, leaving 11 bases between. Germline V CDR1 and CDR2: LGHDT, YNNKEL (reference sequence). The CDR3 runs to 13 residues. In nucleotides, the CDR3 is TGTGCCAGCAGCCCAGGTCGCGGGGGGGAGCTGTTTTTT. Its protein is CASSPGRGGELFF.

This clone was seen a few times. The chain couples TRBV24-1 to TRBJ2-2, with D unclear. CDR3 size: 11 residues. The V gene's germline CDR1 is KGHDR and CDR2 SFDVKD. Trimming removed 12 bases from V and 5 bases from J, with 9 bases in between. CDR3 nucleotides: TGTGCCTGCCTTTTTACCGGGGAGCTGTTTTTT. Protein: CACLFTGELFF.

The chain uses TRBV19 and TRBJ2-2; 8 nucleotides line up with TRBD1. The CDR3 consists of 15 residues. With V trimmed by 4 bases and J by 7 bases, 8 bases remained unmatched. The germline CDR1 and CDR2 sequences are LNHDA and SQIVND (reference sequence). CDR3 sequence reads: CASSTNRGMDGELFF. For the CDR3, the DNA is TGTGCCAGTAGTACAAACAGGGGGATGGACGGGGAGCTGTTTTTT.

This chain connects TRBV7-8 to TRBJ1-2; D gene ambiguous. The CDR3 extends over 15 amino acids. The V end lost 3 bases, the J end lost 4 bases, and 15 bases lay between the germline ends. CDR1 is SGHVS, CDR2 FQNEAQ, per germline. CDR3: CASSFRPDGRYGYTF. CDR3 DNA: TGTGCCAGCAGCTTTAGGCCTGACGGACGCTATGGCTACACCTTC.

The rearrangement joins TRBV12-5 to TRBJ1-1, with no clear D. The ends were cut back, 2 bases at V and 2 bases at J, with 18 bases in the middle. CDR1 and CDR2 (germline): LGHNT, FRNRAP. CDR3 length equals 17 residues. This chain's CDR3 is CASGLPKPDGDNTEAFF. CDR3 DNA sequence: TGTGCTAGTGGTTTGCCGAAACCGGATGGGGATAACACTGAAGCTTTCTTT.

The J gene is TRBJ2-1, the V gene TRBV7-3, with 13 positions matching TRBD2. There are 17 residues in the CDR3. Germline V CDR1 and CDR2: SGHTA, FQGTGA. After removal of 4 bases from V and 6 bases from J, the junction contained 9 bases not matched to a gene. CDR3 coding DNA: TGTGCCAGCAGCTCCTCCGGGACTAGCGGGACCCTCAATGAGCAGTTCTTC. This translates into CASSSSGTSGTLNEQFF. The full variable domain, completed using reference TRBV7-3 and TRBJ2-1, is GAGVSQTPSNKVTEKGKYVELRCDPISGHTALYWYRQSLGQGPEFLIYFQGTGAADDSGLPNDRFFAVRPEGSVSTLKIQRTERGDSAVYLCASSSSGTSGTLNEQFFGPGTRLTVL.

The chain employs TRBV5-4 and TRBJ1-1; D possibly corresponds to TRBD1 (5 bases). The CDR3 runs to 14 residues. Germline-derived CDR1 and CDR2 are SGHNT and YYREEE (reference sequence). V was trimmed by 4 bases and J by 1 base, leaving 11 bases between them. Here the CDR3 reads CASSPGPTNTEAFF. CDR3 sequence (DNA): TGTGCCAGCAGCCCGGGACCTACGAACACTGAAGCTTTCTTT. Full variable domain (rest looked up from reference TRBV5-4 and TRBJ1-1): ETGVTQSPTHLIKTRGQQVTLRCSSQSGHNTVSWYQQALGQGPQFIFQYYREEENGRGNFPPRFSGLQFPNYSSELNVNALELDDSALYLCASSPGPTNTEAFFGQGTRLTVV.

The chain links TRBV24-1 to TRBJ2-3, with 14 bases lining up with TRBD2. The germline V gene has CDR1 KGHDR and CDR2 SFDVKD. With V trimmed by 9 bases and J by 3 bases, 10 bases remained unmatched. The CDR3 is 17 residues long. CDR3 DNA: TGTGCCACCGGGACTAGCGGGAGAAGAGGGTCGACAGATACGCAGTATTTT. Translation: CATGTSGRRGSTDTQYF.